The entry below describes one T cell receptor beta chain. These data are taken from a study of technical replicates of blood from several donors. Trimming cost V 4 bases and J 3 bases; bases outside gene matches: 11. Germline V lookup: CDR1 MGHRA, CDR2 YSYEKL. The CDR3 spans 17 residues. TCRdb's table, derived via immunoSEQ multiplex PCR, lists solely in-frame clones and lacks some. The profile shows tens of thousands of clones, roughly 92% of them singletons. The source of this sequence is a human donor in good health. The sample taken for sequencing was T cells isolated from PBMCs. The chain couples TRBV4-1 to TRBJ1-4; 7 positions match TRBD1. CDR3 in amino acids: CASSRERPDRPNEKLFF. For the CDR3, the DNA is TGCGCCAGCAGCCGAGAGCGACCGGACAGGCCTAATGAAAAACTGTTTTTT.